These 27 T cell receptor beta chains came from one sample sequenced in a study of T cell responses to AZD1222 COVID-19 vaccine. The repertoire was sequenced with immunoSEQ multiplex PCR; TCRdb's copy has only in-frame clones and lacks some. The sample has some 120,000 clones, approximately 85% seen once. This sample comprised peripheral blood, obtained on day 0 of MenACWY control vaccination. These receptors were collected from an adult in good health.

The chain couples TRBV9 to TRBJ2-7; D ambiguous. V was pared by 4 bases and J by 1 base, with 12 bases between. Per germline, CDR1 SGDLS and CDR2 YYNGEE. The CDR3 spans 14 residues. Here the CDR3 reads CASSPGPPSYEQYF. The CDR3 bases are TGTGCCAGCAGCCCGGGCCCTCCTTCCTACGAGCAGTACTTC. The variable domain in full, with the rest retrieved from reference TRBV9 and TRBJ2-7, is DSGVTQTPKHLITATGQRVTLRCSPRSGDLSVYWYQQSLDQGLQFLIQYYNGEERAKGNILERFSAQQFPDLHSELNLSSLELGDSALYFCASSPGPPSYEQYFGPGTRLTVT.

This clone showed up just once. The rearrangement joins TRBV5-4 to TRBJ1-2; D is perhaps TRBD1 (5 bases). This CDR3 is 14 amino acids long. V was pared by 0 bases and J by 4 bases, with 10 bases between. Germline V gene lookup returns CDR1 SGHNT and CDR2 YYREEE (reference sequence). This CDR3 reads CASSLAGSGYGYTF. The CDR3 DNA is TGTGCCAGCAGCTTGGCAGGGTCGGGCTATGGCTACACCTTC.

The chain is built from TRBV6-1 and TRBJ1-2; D ambiguous. The germline V gene encodes CDR1 MNHNS and CDR2 SASEGT. V lost 1 base to trimming and J lost 6 bases, with 6 bases between them. The CDR3 has 12 amino acids. The CDR3 DNA follows: TGTGCCAGCAGTGAAGATGGGGATGGCTACACCTTC. Its protein product is CASSEDGDGYTF.

This chain joins TRBV28 and TRBJ2-1, with D perhaps TRBD2 (6 bases). Germline CDR1 reads MDHEN; CDR2 reads SYDVKM. Trimming stripped 5 bases from V and 0 bases from J, with 14 bases between. CDR3 size: 16 residues. The CDR3 protein is CASSGASVSSYNEQFF. CDR3 coding DNA: TGTGCCAGCAGTGGGGCTAGCGTTAGCTCCTACAATGAGCAGTTCTTC.

The CDR3 DNA is TGTGCCAGCAGCGGGGGGCTTTTCAATGAGCAGTTCTTC. This sequence encodes CASSGGLFNEQFF. The V call is TRBV9, the J call TRBJ2-1; D possibly corresponds to TRBD1 (6 bases). The CDR3 is 13 residues long. The germline V and J ends were trimmed by 3 bases and 6 bases, with 10 bases remaining between them. Looked up from germline, CDR1 is SGDLS and CDR2 is YYNGEE.

V gene TRBV5-1 combines with J gene TRBJ2-1; 7 positions match TRBD2. The CDR3 extends over 13 amino acids. Per the germline V gene, CDR1 is SGHRS and CDR2 is YFSETQ. Unmatched junction bases numbered 4, after V lost 3 bases and J lost 7 bases. Here the CDR3 reads CASSYDGGNEQFF. In DNA, the CDR3 is TGCGCCAGCAGCTATGACGGGGGGAATGAGCAGTTCTTC.

The V and J genes are TRBV5-1 and TRBJ1-2, with a tentative D call TRBD1 (6 bases). There are 13 residues in the CDR3. CDR1 SGHRS and CDR2 YFSETQ come from the germline V gene. V shed 3 bases and J shed 4 bases, with 10 bases lying between them. The CDR3 nucleotides are TGCGCCAGCAGCTCCCGGGACACCTATGGCTACACCTTC. This encodes CASSSRDTYGYTF.

The chain uses TRBV19 and TRBJ2-3; TRBD1 agrees at 8 bases. The CDR3 length is 15 residues. After removal of 5 bases from V and 1 base from J, the junction contained 5 bases not matched to a gene. The germline V gene encodes CDR1 LNHDA and CDR2 SQIVND (reference sequence). The CDR3 sequence: CASSQGASRTDTQYF. CDR3 nucleotide sequence: TGTGCCAGTAGTCAGGGGGCTTCACGCACAGATACGCAGTATTTT. Together with reference TRBV19 and TRBJ2-3, the CDR3 gives the full variable domain: DGGITQSPKYLFRKEGQNVTLSCEQNLNHDAMYWYRQDPGQGLRLIYYSQIVNDFQKGDIAEGYSVSREKKESFPLTVTSAQKNPTAFYLCASSQGASRTDTQYFGPGTRLTVL.

The chain recombines TRBV18 with TRBJ1-1; D remains ambiguous. Trimming removed 3 bases at V and 11 bases at J, with 10 bases between. There are 11 residues in the CDR3. Germline assignment: CDR1 KGHSH and CDR2 LQKENI. The CDR3 DNA is TGTGCCAGCTCACCCGAGTCGACCGCTTTCTTT. It encodes CASSPESTAFF.

V is TRBV5-4 and J is TRBJ1-4; D call uncertain. The CDR3 length is 13 residues. The V and J ends lost 2 bases and 7 bases respectively, with 9 bases between them. The germline V gene has CDR1 SGHNT and CDR2 YYREEE (reference sequence). The CDR3 region has the DNA TGTGCCAGCAGCTTTAGGGATTCTGAAAAACTGTTTTTT. Its translation: CASSFRDSEKLFF.

The rearrangement links TRBV12-3 or TRBV12-4 to TRBJ1-1; no clear D gene. Between the trimmed V and J ends, which lost 3 bases and 10 bases, there was a span of 9 bases. The CDR3 spans 11 residues. The CDR3 loop is CASSFGPRAFF. Here the CDR3 DNA reads TGTGCCAGCAGTTTCGGACCCAGAGCTTTCTTT.

The genes are TRBV18 and TRBJ2-7, with 8 positions matching TRBD2. The V and J ends lost 5 bases and 2 bases, in that order; junction bases with no gene match: 8. The CDR3 sequence is 15 residues long. The germline V gene encodes CDR1 KGHSH and CDR2 LQKENI. As DNA, the CDR3 is TGTGCCAGCTCATTCGGGGGGGCAAAGCCCTACGAGCAGTACTTC. Its translation is CASSFGGAKPYEQYF.

The chain recombines TRBV5-1 with TRBJ1-2, with D perhaps matching TRBD1 (6 bases). The CDR3 is 17 amino acids. V was shortened by 5 bases and J by 1 base, with 21 bases between the two germline ends. Germline V gives CDR1 SGHRS, CDR2 YFSETQ. The chain's CDR3 is CASRKLETGIDNYGYTF. DNA of the CDR3: TGCGCCAGCAGAAAACTCGAGACAGGTATAGATAACTATGGCTACACCTTC. Full variable domain (missing parts from reference TRBV5-1 and TRBJ1-2): KAGVTQTPRYLIKTRGQQVTLSCSPISGHRSVSWYQQTPGQGLQFLFEYFSETQRNKGNFPGRFSGRQFSNSRSEMNVSTLELGDSALYLCASRKLETGIDNYGYTFGSGTRLTVV.

The chain employs TRBV19 and TRBJ1-2; no clear D. The germline V and J ends were trimmed by 6 bases and 4 bases, with 6 bases remaining between them. Germline-derived CDR1 and CDR2 are LNHDA and SQIVND (reference sequence). The CDR3 loop spans 11 amino acids. CDR3 amino acids: CASSGVYGYTF. The CDR3 bases are TGTGCCAGTAGCGGAGTCTATGGCTACACCTTC.

The rearrangement joins TRBV5-1 to TRBJ2-7, with TRBD1 as a possible D gene (6 bases). V was clipped by 2 bases and J by 1 base, with 10 bases between them. This CDR3 contains 14 residues. The germline V gene encodes CDR1 SGHRS and CDR2 YFSETQ. The CDR3 here is CASSFAQGSYEQYF. CDR3 nucleotides: TGCGCCAGCAGCTTCGCACAGGGTTCCTACGAGCAGTACTTC.

The V call is TRBV2, the J call TRBJ1-1, with D hard to call. Trimming took off 10 bases at V and 1 base at J, with 7 bases between the two ends. This CDR3 is 11 amino acids long. Germline V gene data show CDR1 as SNHLY and CDR2 as FYNNEI. CDR3 nucleotides: TGTGCCACCGCGAAGAACACTGAAGCTTTCTTT. Translated: CATAKNTEAFF.

The chain combines TRBV30 with TRBJ2-1; perhaps TRBD2 as D (6 bases). Germline CDR1 and CDR2: GTSNPN and SVGIG (reference sequence). This CDR3 is built from 14 residues. Trimming shortened V by 6 bases and J by 4 bases, and 16 bases separated the two germline ends. The CDR3 is CACTWTNSYNEQFF. The CDR3 bases are TGTGCCTGCACTTGGACTAACTCATACAATGAGCAGTTCTTC.

This chain uses TRBV5-1 with TRBJ2-3, with TRBD1 matching 7 bases. J was trimmed by 9 bases and V by 0 bases; bases with no gene match: 7. The CDR3 consists of 14 residues. Germline V gene sequence: CDR1 SGHRS, CDR2 YFSETQ. The CDR3 DNA reads TGCGCCAGCAGCTTGGCGGGACAGTCTAAGACGCAGTATTTT. It specifies CASSLAGQSKTQYF.

This clone was observed at least ten times. The chain is built from TRBV7-9 and TRBJ1-6, with D hard to call. This CDR3 comprises 15 residues. The germline V gene encodes CDR1 SEHNR and CDR2 FQNEAQ (reference sequence). Trimming left V 2 bases short and J 13 bases short, with 18 bases between. The CDR3 region is CASSLFLAHASPLHF. CDR3 DNA sequence: TGTGCCAGCAGCTTATTTCTGGCCCATGCCTCGCCCCTCCACTTT.

The rearrangement joins TRBV7-9 to TRBJ1-2; 10 bases match TRBD1. The CDR3 contains 13 residues. The germline gives CDR1 SEHNR, CDR2 FQNEAQ (reference sequence). The junction had 3 bases not matched to a gene; V was cut back by 5 bases and J by 6 bases. The CDR3 DNA reads as TGTGCCAGCAGCAGGGGACAGGGGAATGGCTACACCTTC. This translates into CASSRGQGNGYTF.

V and J are TRBV11-2 and TRBJ2-3; D is perhaps TRBD2 (6 bases). The germline gives CDR1 SGHAT, CDR2 FQNNGV. The CDR3 has 17 residues. Between the trimmed V and J ends, which lost 6 bases and 5 bases, there was a span of 24 bases. The CDR3 here is CASRRTGSQLRGDTQYF. In DNA form, the CDR3 reads TGTGCCAGCAGGCGCACCGGGAGTCAGTTACGAGGAGATACGCAGTATTTT.

This clone was counted between two and nine times. The chain links TRBV2 to TRBJ1-1; 7 nucleotides match TRBD1. After removal of 7 bases from V and 5 bases from J, the junction contained 7 bases not matched to a gene. The germline V gene encodes CDR1 SNHLY and CDR2 FYNNEI. The CDR3 extends over 13 amino acids. Here the CDR3 DNA reads TGTGCCAGCACCCTACAGGGGAGGACTGAAGCTTTCTTT. It codes for CASTLQGRTEAFF.

The chain couples TRBV5-5 to TRBJ1-4; tentatively, D is TRBD1 (5 bases). V gave up 4 bases and J gave up 7 bases, with 11 bases separating them. The length of the CDR3 is 13 residues. Germline V gene lookup returns CDR1 SGHKS and CDR2 YYEKEE (reference sequence). CDR3 bases: TGTGCCAGCAGCGGGGGACTAGCTGAAAAACTGTTTTTT. Amino acids: CASSGGLAEKLFF.

This chain uses TRBV5-1 with TRBJ2-6; no clear D. This CDR3 is built from 15 residues. Germline V gives CDR1 SGHRS, CDR2 YFSETQ. V was trimmed by 8 bases and J by 3 bases, leaving 15 bases between them. CDR3 DNA: TGCGCCAGTAAATTAACAGTAGGTGGGGCCAACGTCCTGACTTTC. Protein: CASKLTVGGANVLTF.

The rearrangement uses TRBV9 and TRBJ1-2, with D perhaps matching TRBD1 (5 bases). CDR3 length: 13 amino acids. CDR1 is SGDLS, CDR2 YYNGEE, per germline. The V end lost 3 bases, the J end lost 8 bases, and 14 bases lay between the germline ends. CDR3 in amino acids: CASSASPEGGYTF. The CDR3 DNA reads as TGTGCCAGCAGCGCAAGTCCCGAGGGGGGCTACACCTTC.

The chain couples TRBV19 to TRBJ2-1; D is perhaps TRBD1 (5 bases). Germline lookup yields CDR1 LNHDA and CDR2 SQIVND (reference sequence). Between the trimmed V and J ends, which lost 0 bases and 2 bases, there was a span of 11 bases. CDR3 length: 16 amino acids. Written as DNA, the CDR3 is TGTGCCAGTAGTATAGATCAGGGCGGCACCTACAATGAGCAGTTCTTC. Protein sequence: CASSIDQGGTYNEQFF.

The rearrangement links TRBV5-4 to TRBJ2-1; 9 nucleotides line up with TRBD2. CDR3 size: 15 residues. Germline CDR1 reads SGHNT; CDR2 reads YYREEE (reference sequence). The junction had 2 bases not matched to a gene; V was cut back by 4 bases and J by 0 bases. The CDR3 region is CASSLSGSSYNEQFF. CDR3 bases: TGTGCCAGCAGCCTTAGCGGGAGCTCCTACAATGAGCAGTTCTTC.